These 23 T cell receptor beta chains originate from one sample sequenced in a study of post-analysis software for immune sequencing data. Overall study results and limits: Patients showed TRBV5-6, TRBV5-1 and TRBV20-1 among a handful of TRBV segments more frequent than in controls.

TCR beta cDNA libraries included unique molecular identifiers. TCRdb re-derived calls from the PCR reads in MiXCR, one entry per CDR3 protein. The sample shows fewer than 900,000 distinct CDR3 sequences, roughly 46% of them seen only once. No antigen is known for these receptors. The sequenced sample was blood. These receptors all stem from a girl under 18 with multiple sclerosis.

In this sample, this clonotype turned up a few times. The J gene is TRBJ1-2, the V gene TRBV6-6; maybe TRBD1 (6 bases). The CDR3 runs 14 residues. Germline lookup yields CDR1 MNHNY and CDR2 SVGAGI (reference sequence). Trimming cost V 4 bases and J 4 bases, with 13 bases left between them. The CDR3 sequence: CASSLPMTGYGYTF. CDR3 DNA sequence: TGTGCCAGCAGTTTACCAATGACAGGCTATGGCTACACCTTC.

V gene TRBV15 combines with J gene TRBJ1-2; no clear D. The CDR3 is 11 residues long. Trimming removed 3 bases from V and 7 bases from J, with 6 bases in between. The V gene's germline CDR1 is LNHNV and CDR2 YYDKDF (reference sequence). CDR3 residues: CATSSGFGYTF. In nucleotides, the CDR3 is TGTGCCACCAGCAGCGGTTTTGGCTACACCTTC.

This clonotype was counted a single time. The rearrangement joins TRBV7-2 to TRBJ2-1; 8 positions match TRBD2. The CDR3 has 16 residues. V lost 4 bases to trimming and J lost 2 bases; unmatched junction nucleotides: 7. Germline CDR1 SGHTA, CDR2 FQGNSA. The CDR3 nucleotides read TGTGCCAGCAGCTCCATCGGGAGGGGCACCTACAATGAGCAGTTCTTC. Its translation: CASSSIGRGTYNEQFF. Full variable domain (rest looked up from reference TRBV7-2 and TRBJ2-1): GAGVSQSPSNKVTEKGKDVELRCDPISGHTALYWYRQSLGQGLEFLIYFQGNSAPDKSGLPSDRFSAERTGGSVSTLTIQRTQQEDSAVYLCASSSIGRGTYNEQFFGPGTRLTVL.

The V call is TRBV7-9, the J call TRBJ2-1; tentatively, D is TRBD2 (6 bases). The CDR3 length is 14 residues. Germline-derived CDR1 and CDR2 are SEHNR and FQNEAQ (reference sequence). V gave up 2 bases and J gave up 6 bases, with 11 bases separating them. Here the CDR3 DNA reads TGTGCCAGCAGCTTACCCGGGAGAGGCAATGAGCAGTTCTTC. This sequence encodes CASSLPGRGNEQFF.

This clonotype appeared a few times. This chain uses TRBV5-1 with TRBJ1-1; D remains ambiguous. Trimming removed 7 bases from V and 2 bases from J, with 12 bases in between. CDR1 and CDR2 from the germline V gene are SGHRS and YFSETQ. This CDR3 region has 13 residues. The CDR3 here is CASCEHRNTEAFF. In nucleotides, the CDR3 is TGCGCCAGCTGCGAACACCGTAACACTGAAGCTTTCTTT.

This clonotype was recorded a few times. The rearrangement links TRBV5-6 to TRBJ2-4; 8 positions agree with TRBD1. The CDR3 length is 14 residues. V lost 2 bases to trimming and J lost 7 bases; unmatched junction nucleotides: 5. Germline V gene lookup returns CDR1 SGHDT and CDR2 YYEEEE. The CDR3 nucleotides are TGTGCCAGCAGCTTTGGTAGACAGGGGAACATTCAGTACTTC. It codes for CASSFGRQGNIQYF.

V and J are TRBV5-6 and TRBJ2-7; D is undetermined. The CDR3 is 17 residues long. Germline assignment: CDR1 SGHDT and CDR2 YYEEEE. V lost 2 bases, J lost 0 bases, and 18 bases lay in between. This CDR3 is CASSFKGPTDISYEQYF. Written as DNA, the CDR3 is TGTGCCAGCAGCTTTAAAGGGCCCACCGATATCTCCTACGAGCAGTACTTC. Supplemented by reference TRBV5-6 and TRBJ2-7, the full variable domain reads DAGVTQSPTHLIKTRGQQVTLRCSPKSGHDTVSWYQQALGQGPQFIFQYYEEEERQRGNFPDRFSGHQFPNYSSELNVNALLLGDSALYLCASSFKGPTDISYEQYFGPGTRLTVT.

The genes are TRBV15 and TRBJ1-1; D is perhaps TRBD1 (6 bases). The CDR3 sequence is 14 residues long. V lost 0 bases and J lost 1, with 6 bases in between. Germline-derived CDR1 and CDR2 are LNHNV and YYDKDF (reference sequence). CDR3 coding DNA: TGTGCCACCAGCAGAGAAGGGGGGAACACTGAAGCTTTCTTT. This codes for CATSREGGNTEAFF.

The chain has TRBV27 and TRBJ1-6, with TRBD1 as a possible D gene (5 bases). The V end was cut by 2 bases, the J end by 5 bases, with 10 bases between. The germline gives CDR1 MNHEY, CDR2 SMNVEV (reference sequence). This CDR3 has 15 residues. CDR3 amino acids: CASSLMGLNNSPLHF. CDR3 coding DNA: TGTGCCAGCAGTTTAATGGGGCTTAATAATTCACCCCTCCACTTT.

The V and J genes are TRBV27 and TRBJ2-5, with a possible D match to TRBD2 (6 bases). Deletions cut 5 bases from V and 4 bases from J, with 17 bases between. Germline V CDR1 and CDR2: MNHEY, SMNVEV (reference sequence). The CDR3 covers 15 residues. CDR3 in DNA: TGTGCCAGCAGTCCCTCCGTGGGGGGTGCAGAGACCCAGTACTTC. It encodes CASSPSVGGAETQYF.

The chain is built from TRBV20-1 and TRBJ2-7; TRBD2 aligns across 8 bases. The CDR3 runs to 15 residues. The junction had 10 bases not matched to a gene; V was cut back by 1 base and J by 5 bases. The germline V gene encodes CDR1 DFQATT and CDR2 SNEGSKA (reference sequence). In nucleotides, the CDR3 is TGCAGTGCTAGAGTGAACCTAGCGGGTTGGGACGAGCAGTACTTC. Its translation is CSARVNLAGWDEQYF.

The gene calls are TRBV30 and TRBJ2-7; D is unclear. CDR1 and CDR2 (germline): GTSNPN, SVGIG (reference sequence). The V end was cut by 0 bases, the J end by 6 bases, with 6 bases between. This CDR3 region has 11 residues. The DNA of the CDR3 is TGTGCCTGGAGTGTAGCCCTCGAGCAGTACTTC. This sequence encodes CAWSVALEQYF.

The table lists this clonotype with many counts. The chain's CDR3 is CGTRGFFSSNEQFF. The CDR3 nucleotides read TGCGGAACGAGGGGATTTTTCTCTAGCAATGAGCAGTTCTTC. The J gene is TRBJ2-1, the V gene TRBV29-1; D may be TRBD1 or TRBD2 (5 bases each). In germline, CDR1 is SQVTM, CDR2 ANQGSEA. This CDR3 region has 14 residues.

In regard to this clonotype: The junction and the germline gene differ at one end; a read error may be behind it. V usage is TRBV12-3 or TRBV12-4 and J usage is TRBJ2-1; 11 bases are a match to TRBD1. This CDR3 has 18 residues. The CDR3 nucleotides are TGTGCCAGCCGACCGGGACAGGGGGAACCGGGATCCTACAGTGAGCAGTTCTTC. It translates to CASRPGQGEPGSYSEQFF.

This clonotype was counted only a few times. V usage is TRBV29-1 and J usage is TRBJ2-3; TRBD2 matches at 11 bases. This CDR3 spans 14 amino acids. Germline-derived CDR1 and CDR2 are SQVTM and ANQGSEA. Losses at the gene ends were 6 bases for V and 10 bases for J; bases not matched to a gene: 12. CDR3 protein: CSVWGLADAQAQYF. The CDR3 region has the DNA TGCAGCGTGTGGGGACTAGCGGACGCCCAGGCGCAGTATTTT.

The chain carries TRBV5-1 and TRBJ2-1; the D is unclear. The CDR3 sequence is 17 residues long. The V gene lost 4 bases and the J gene lost 0 bases, with 17 bases spanning the gap. Per germline, CDR1 SGHRS and CDR2 YFSETQ. The CDR3 DNA sequence: TGCGCCAGCAGCACCCTGGGCGGACGGAGCTCCTACAATGAGCAGTTCTTC. Encoded protein: CASSTLGGRSSYNEQFF.

A word on this clonotype: Since no conserved phenylalanine or tryptophan closes the CDR3, a read error is the likely cause. V is TRBV29-1 and J is TRBJ1-2; no firm D call. V was shortened by 4 bases and J by 6 bases, with 3 bases between the two germline ends. Germline CDR1 reads SQVTM; CDR2 reads ANQGSEA. The length of the CDR3 is 9 residues. CDR3 sequence reads: CSVANGYTV. As DNA, the CDR3 is TGCAGCGTTGCAAATGGCTACACCGTC.

The chain links TRBV5-6 to TRBJ2-5, with 7 bases fitting TRBD1. The CDR3 has 17 amino acids. CDR1 and CDR2 from the germline V gene are SGHDT and YYEEEE. The trim removed 3 bases at V and 0 bases at J, leaving 11 bases unmatched. The CDR3 loop is CASSYYGQEPHQETQYF. For the CDR3, the DNA is TGTGCCAGCAGCTACTACGGACAGGAACCTCACCAAGAGACCCAGTACTTC.

The V call is TRBV6-2 or TRBV6-3, the J call TRBJ2-1, with D perhaps TRBD2 (5 bases). The germline V and J ends were trimmed by 3 bases and 3 bases, with 12 bases remaining between them. In germline, CDR1 is MNHEY, CDR2 SVGEGT. CDR3 length: 15 amino acids. The CDR3 here is CASSYVREVYNEQFF. DNA for the CDR3: TGTGCCAGCAGTTATGTGAGGGAAGTCTACAATGAGCAGTTCTTC.

J is TRBJ2-2 and V is TRBV10-3, with 7 bases that match TRBD2. V lost 3 bases to trimming and J lost 4 bases; unmatched junction nucleotides: 5. CDR1 is ENHRY and CDR2 is SYGVKD in the germline V gene. The CDR3 is made up of 15 amino acids. CDR3 region: CAISDPPSGTGELFF. The CDR3 DNA reads TGTGCCATCAGTGATCCTCCTAGCGGCACCGGGGAGCTGTTTTTT.

There are a few counts of this clonotype. The genes are TRBV7-2 and TRBJ2-1; D not certain. The CDR3 totals 14 residues. Germline lookup yields CDR1 SGHTA and CDR2 FQGNSA. The V end lost 5 bases, the J end lost 3 bases, and 11 bases lay between the germline ends. CDR3 loop: CASSAFENYNEQFF. DNA for the CDR3: TGTGCCAGCAGCGCCTTCGAGAACTACAATGAGCAGTTCTTC.

The rearrangement links TRBV27 to TRBJ2-3; 10 bases agree with TRBD2. The CDR3 consists of 14 residues. Trimming removed 6 bases from V and 4 bases from J; junction bases left unmatched: 4. CDR1 is MNHEY, CDR2 SMNVEV, per germline (reference sequence). In DNA, the CDR3 is TGTGCCAGCAGACCTCTAGCGGGAGCAGATACGCAGTATTTT. As protein: CASRPLAGADTQYF.

The chain combines TRBV29-1 with TRBJ1-1; TRBD1 matches at 12 bases. The V gene end was trimmed by 6 bases and the J gene end by 4 bases; junction bases not matched to a gene: 6. CDR1 and CDR2 from the germline V gene are SQVTM and ANQGSEA. The CDR3 has 14 residues. The CDR3 is CSVRGQGAVTEAFF. CDR3 bases: TGCAGCGTCCGGGGACAGGGGGCAGTCACTGAAGCTTTCTTT.